Shown below are 10 T cell receptor beta chains from a single sample sequenced in a study of T cells in Graves' hyperthyroidism and ophthalmopathy. RNA transcripts were the template for amplifying TCR beta CDR3 regions. The study used the HTBI primer set for a first-round RT-PCR of the TCR CDR3. One entry per CDR3 protein, called by TCRdb with MiXCR from the multiplex PCR reads. Among about 410,000 distinct CDR3 sequences listed, roughly 14% were seen once. Sequencing input: blood. These receptors originate from a man between 18 and 29 years old with Graves' ophthalmopathy.

This chain joins TRBV19 and TRBJ1-1; D remains unclear. The ends were cut back, 2 bases at V and 3 bases at J, with 10 bases in the middle. This CDR3 is 14 amino acids long. Per the germline V gene, CDR1 is LNHDA and CDR2 is SQIVND (reference sequence). CDR3 residues: CASSINSQDTEAFF. The CDR3 DNA reads TGTGCCAGTAGTATAAACAGCCAAGACACTGAAGCTTTCTTT.

This clonotype was found a few times. The chain employs TRBV10-3 and TRBJ2-3, with 12 bases aligning to TRBD2. The CDR3 runs to 13 residues. V was pared by 9 bases and J by 4 bases, with 2 bases of the junction left unmatched. Germline V gene lookup returns CDR1 ENHRY and CDR2 SYGVKD. CDR3 protein: CAITSGGSDTQYF. CDR3 coding DNA: TGTGCCATTACTAGCGGGGGGTCAGATACGCAGTATTTT.

This clonotype was seen at least ten times. The V and J genes are TRBV20-1 and TRBJ2-7, with TRBD1 identical over 7 bases. The CDR3 spans 14 residues. With V trimmed by 6 bases and J by 4 bases, 12 bases remained unmatched. Germline assignment: CDR1 DFQATT and CDR2 SNEGSKA (reference sequence). The CDR3, as DNA: TGCAGTGCATACCCGACAGGGTTAGAGTACGAGCAGTACTTC. Residues: CSAYPTGLEYEQYF.

This clonotype was detected many times. This sequence joins TRBV5-1 and TRBJ2-4, with D tentatively TRBD1 (6 bases). This CDR3 has 14 residues. Germline V lookup: CDR1 SGHRS, CDR2 YFSETQ. V lost 2 bases to trimming and J lost 7 bases, with 13 bases between them. DNA for the CDR3: TGCGCCAGCAGCTTCGAACAGGGCCTGAACATTCAGTACTTC. Protein sequence: CASSFEQGLNIQYF.

This clonotype was seen repeatedly, ten times or more. The chain has TRBV12-5 and TRBJ2-2, with D hard to call. Germline assignment: CDR1 LGHNT and CDR2 FRNRAP. The CDR3 is made up of 15 amino acids. V was cut by 4 bases and J by 4 bases, with 13 bases left in between. CDR3 in DNA: TGTGCTAGTGGTTCCTCAGCTTTGGCCACCGGGGAGCTGTTTTTT. This encodes CASGSSALATGELFF.

This clonotype showed up many times. This sequence joins TRBV3-1 and TRBJ1-2; D not certain. The V and J ends lost 2 bases and 2 bases respectively, with 9 bases between them. This CDR3 is 14 amino acids long. The germline V gene has CDR1 LGHDT and CDR2 YNNKEL (reference sequence). CDR3 loop: CASSQQILNYGYTF. The CDR3 nucleotides read TGTGCCAGCAGCCAACAGATACTCAACTATGGCTACACCTTC.

This clonotype was observed at least ten times. The chain links TRBV18 to TRBJ2-1; TRBD1 might be the D (6 bases). The CDR3 is 15 residues long. V shed 3 bases and J shed 9 bases, with 18 bases lying between them. Germline assignment: CDR1 KGHSH and CDR2 LQKENI. The DNA for the CDR3 is TGTGCCAGCTCACCGGCACAGGGCCATAGCAGTGAGCAGTTCTTC. Its translation: CASSPAQGHSSEQFF.

This clonotype was seen repeatedly, ten times or more. The chain combines TRBV20-1 with TRBJ1-2; D may be TRBD1 (6 bases). The germline V gene has CDR1 DFQATT and CDR2 SNEGSKA (reference sequence). V shed 6 bases and J shed 8 bases, with 22 bases lying between them. The CDR3 covers 14 residues. The CDR3 DNA is TGCAGTGCGAGGTCATTAACAGGGTATAAGGGCTACACCTTC. This codes for CSARSLTGYKGYTF.

This clonotype came up many times. This chain joins TRBV7-2 and TRBJ2-7; 7 bases line up with TRBD1. Per germline, CDR1 SGHTA and CDR2 FQGNSA. J gave up 0 bases and V 10 bases, and 12 bases lay outside the gene matches. CDR3 length: 15 amino acids. CDR3 sequence reads: CATRFGDRPSYEQYF. CDR3 nucleotide sequence: TGTGCCACCCGCTTCGGGGACAGACCCTCCTACGAGCAGTACTTC.

This clonotype was detected ten times or more. V usage is TRBV12-3 or TRBV12-4 and J usage is TRBJ2-1; D is uncertain. The CDR3 is made up of 11 amino acids. Trimming pared 6 bases from V and 9 bases from J, leaving 9 bases between. Here the CDR3 DNA reads TGTGCCAGCAGACTGTTAGGTGAGCAGTTCTTC. As protein: CASRLLGEQFF.